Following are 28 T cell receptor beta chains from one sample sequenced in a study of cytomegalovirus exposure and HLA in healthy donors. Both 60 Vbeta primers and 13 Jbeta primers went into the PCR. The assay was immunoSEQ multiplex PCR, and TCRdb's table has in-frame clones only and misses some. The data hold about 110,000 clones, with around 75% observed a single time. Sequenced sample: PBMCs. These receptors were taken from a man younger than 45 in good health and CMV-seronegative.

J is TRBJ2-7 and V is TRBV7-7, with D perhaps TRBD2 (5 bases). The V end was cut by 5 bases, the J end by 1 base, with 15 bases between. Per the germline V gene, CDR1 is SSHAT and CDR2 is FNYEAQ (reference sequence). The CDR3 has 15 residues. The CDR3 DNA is TGTGCCAGCAGCCCGGGGTCCGGGGAGTCCTACGAGCAGTACTTC. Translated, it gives CASSPGSGESYEQYF.

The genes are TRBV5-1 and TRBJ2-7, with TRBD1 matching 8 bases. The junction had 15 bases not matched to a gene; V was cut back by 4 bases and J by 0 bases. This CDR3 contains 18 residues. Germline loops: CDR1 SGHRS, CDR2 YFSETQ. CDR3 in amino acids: CASSRGTGLTLSSYEQYF. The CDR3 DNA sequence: TGCGCCAGCAGCCGAGGGACAGGCCTCACCTTAAGCTCCTACGAGCAGTACTTC.

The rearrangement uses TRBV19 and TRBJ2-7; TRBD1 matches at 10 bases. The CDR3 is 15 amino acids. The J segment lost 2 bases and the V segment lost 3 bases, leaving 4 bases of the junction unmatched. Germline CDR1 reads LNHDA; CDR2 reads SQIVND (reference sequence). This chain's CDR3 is CASSIGTGVTYEQYF. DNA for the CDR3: TGTGCCAGTAGTATCGGGACAGGGGTGACCTACGAGCAGTACTTC.

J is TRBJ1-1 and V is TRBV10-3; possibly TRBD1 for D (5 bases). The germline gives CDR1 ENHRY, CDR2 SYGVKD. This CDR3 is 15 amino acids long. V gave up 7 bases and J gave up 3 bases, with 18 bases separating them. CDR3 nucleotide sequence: TGTGCCATCAATAAAAGGGGTATCCAGGACACTGAAGCTTTCTTT. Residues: CAINKRGIQDTEAFF.

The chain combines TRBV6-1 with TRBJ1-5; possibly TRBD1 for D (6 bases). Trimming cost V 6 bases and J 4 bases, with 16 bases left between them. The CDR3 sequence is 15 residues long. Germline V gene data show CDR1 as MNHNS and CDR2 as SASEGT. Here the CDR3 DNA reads TGTGCCAGCAGAGTCACCGGGACACAAAATCAGCCCCAGCATTTT. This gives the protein CASRVTGTQNQPQHF.

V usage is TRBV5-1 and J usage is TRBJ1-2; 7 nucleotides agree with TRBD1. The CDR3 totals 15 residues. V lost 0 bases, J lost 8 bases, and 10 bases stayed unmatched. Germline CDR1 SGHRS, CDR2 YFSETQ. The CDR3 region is CASSLDRTGDEGYTF. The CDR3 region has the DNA TGCGCCAGCAGCTTGGACCGAACAGGGGACGAAGGCTACACCTTC. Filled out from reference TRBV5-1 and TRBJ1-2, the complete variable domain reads KAGVTQTPRYLIKTRGQQVTLSCSPISGHRSVSWYQQTPGQGLQFLFEYFSETQRNKGNFPGRFSGRQFSNSRSEMNVSTLELGDSALYLCASSLDRTGDEGYTFGSGTRLTVV.

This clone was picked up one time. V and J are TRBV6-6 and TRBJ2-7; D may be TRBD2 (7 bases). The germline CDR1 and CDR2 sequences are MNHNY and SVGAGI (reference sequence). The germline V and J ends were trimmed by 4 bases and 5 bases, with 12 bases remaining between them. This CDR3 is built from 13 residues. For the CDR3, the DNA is TGTGCCAGCAGTTGGGGGGGCGGGGACGAGCAGTACTTC. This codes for CASSWGGGDEQYF.

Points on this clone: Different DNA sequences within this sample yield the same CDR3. CDR3 nucleotides: TGTGCCTGGAGCCCTCAACAGGGCGGAGTTAACACTGAAGCTTTCTTT. Translation: CAWSPQQGGVNTEAFF. The rearrangement links TRBV30 to TRBJ1-1, with D perhaps TRBD1 (6 bases). The CDR3 has 16 amino acids. Per germline, CDR1 GTSNPN and CDR2 SVGIG (reference sequence). The germline V and J ends were trimmed by 3 bases and 2 bases, with 19 bases remaining between them.

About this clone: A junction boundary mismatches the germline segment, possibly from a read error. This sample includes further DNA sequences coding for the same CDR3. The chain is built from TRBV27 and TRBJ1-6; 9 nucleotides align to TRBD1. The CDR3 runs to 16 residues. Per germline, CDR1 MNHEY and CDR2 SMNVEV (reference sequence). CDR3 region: CASSSPLGQGRSPLHF. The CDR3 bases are TGTGCCAGCAGTTCACCACTGGGACAGGGACGATCACCCCTCCATTTT.

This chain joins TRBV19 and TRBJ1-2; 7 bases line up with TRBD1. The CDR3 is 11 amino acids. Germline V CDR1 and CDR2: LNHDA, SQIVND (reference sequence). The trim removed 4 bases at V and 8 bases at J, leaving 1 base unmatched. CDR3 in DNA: TGTGCCAGTAGTAGGGACAGAGGCTACACCTTC. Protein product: CASSRDRGYTF.

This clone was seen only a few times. CDR3 amino acids: CASRWASAPNEKLFF. Here the CDR3 DNA reads TGTGCCAGCAGGTGGGCCTCGGCACCTAATGAAAAACTGTTTTTT. V gene TRBV28 combines with J gene TRBJ1-4, with unresolved D. V was shortened by 6 bases and J by 3 bases, with 14 bases between the two germline ends. The CDR3 runs to 15 residues. Germline-derived CDR1 and CDR2 are MDHEN and SYDVKM.

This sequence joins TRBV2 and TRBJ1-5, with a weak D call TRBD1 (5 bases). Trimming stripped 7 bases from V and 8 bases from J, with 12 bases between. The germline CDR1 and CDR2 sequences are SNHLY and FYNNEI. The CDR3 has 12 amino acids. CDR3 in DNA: TGTGCCAGCACCGGACCCAGGGAGCCCCAGCATTTT. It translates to CASTGPREPQHF.

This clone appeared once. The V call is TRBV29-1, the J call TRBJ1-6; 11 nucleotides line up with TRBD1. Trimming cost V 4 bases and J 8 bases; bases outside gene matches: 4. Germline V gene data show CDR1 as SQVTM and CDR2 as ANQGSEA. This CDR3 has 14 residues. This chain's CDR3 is CSVGTGGLDSPLHF. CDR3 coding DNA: TGCAGCGTTGGGACAGGGGGCCTGGATTCACCCCTCCACTTT.

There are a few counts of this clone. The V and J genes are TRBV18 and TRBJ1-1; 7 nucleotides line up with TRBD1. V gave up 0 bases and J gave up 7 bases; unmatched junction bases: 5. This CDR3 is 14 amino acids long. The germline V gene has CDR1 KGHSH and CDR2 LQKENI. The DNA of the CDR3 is TGTGCCAGCTCACCACCGGTACAGGGGATTGAAGCTTTCTTT. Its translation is CASSPPVQGIEAFF.

The chain's CDR3 is CASTEGAFLDNQPQHF. The CDR3 coding sequence is TGTGCCAGCACGGAAGGAGCCTTCCTAGACAATCAGCCCCAGCATTTT. This chain connects TRBV2 to TRBJ1-5, with D hard to call. The CDR3 consists of 16 residues. The ends were cut back, 7 bases at V and 3 bases at J, with 19 bases in the middle. Germline CDR1 SNHLY, CDR2 FYNNEI.

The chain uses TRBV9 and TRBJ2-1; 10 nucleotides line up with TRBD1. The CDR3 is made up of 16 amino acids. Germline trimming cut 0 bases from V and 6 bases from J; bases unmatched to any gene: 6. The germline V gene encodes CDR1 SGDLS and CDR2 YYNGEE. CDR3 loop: CASSVERTGGSNEQFF. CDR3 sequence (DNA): TGTGCCAGCAGCGTAGAGAGGACAGGGGGGAGCAATGAGCAGTTCTTC.

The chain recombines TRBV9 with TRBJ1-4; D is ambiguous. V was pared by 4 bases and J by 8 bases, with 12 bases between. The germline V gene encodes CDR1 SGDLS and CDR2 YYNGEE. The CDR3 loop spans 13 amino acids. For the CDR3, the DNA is TGTGCCAGCAGCCCCCGGGCGGGGGAAAAACTGTTTTTT. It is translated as CASSPRAGEKLFF. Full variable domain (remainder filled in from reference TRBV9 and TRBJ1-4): DSGVTQTPKHLITATGQRVTLRCSPRSGDLSVYWYQQSLDQGLQFLIQYYNGEERAKGNILERFSAQQFPDLHSELNLSSLELGDSALYFCASSPRAGEKLFFGSGTQLSVL.

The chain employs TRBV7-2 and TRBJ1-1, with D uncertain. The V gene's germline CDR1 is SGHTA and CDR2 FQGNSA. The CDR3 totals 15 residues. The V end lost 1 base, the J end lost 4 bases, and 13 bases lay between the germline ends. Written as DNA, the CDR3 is TGTGCCAGCAGCTTAGGTGGGGAGGCGAGCACTGAAGCTTTCTTT. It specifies CASSLGGEASTEAFF.

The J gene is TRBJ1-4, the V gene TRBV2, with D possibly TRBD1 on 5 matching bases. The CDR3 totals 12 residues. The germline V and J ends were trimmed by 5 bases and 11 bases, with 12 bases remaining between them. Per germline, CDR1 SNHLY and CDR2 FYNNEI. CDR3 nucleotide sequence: TGTGCCAGCAGTTACACGTCAGGGAAACTGTTTTTT. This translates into CASSYTSGKLFF. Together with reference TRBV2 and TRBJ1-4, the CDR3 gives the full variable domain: EPEVTQTPSHQVTQMGQEVILRCVPISNHLYFYWYRQILGQKVEFLVSFYNNEISEKSEIFDDQFSVERPDGSNFTLKIRSTKLEDSAMYFCASSYTSGKLFFGSGTQLSVL.

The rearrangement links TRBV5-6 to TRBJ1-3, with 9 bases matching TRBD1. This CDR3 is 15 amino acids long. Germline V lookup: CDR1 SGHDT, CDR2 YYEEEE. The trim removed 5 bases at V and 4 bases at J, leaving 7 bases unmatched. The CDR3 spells CASRGDRATGNTIYF. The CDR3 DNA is TGTGCCAGCAGGGGGGACAGGGCGACGGGAAACACCATATATTTT.

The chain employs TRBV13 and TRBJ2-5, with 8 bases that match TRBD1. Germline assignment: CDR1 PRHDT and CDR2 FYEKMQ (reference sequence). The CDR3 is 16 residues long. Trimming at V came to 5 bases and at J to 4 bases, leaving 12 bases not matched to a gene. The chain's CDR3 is CASSLPGQGVGETQYF. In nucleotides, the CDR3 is TGTGCCAGCAGCCTTCCCGGACAGGGCGTCGGAGAGACCCAGTACTTC.

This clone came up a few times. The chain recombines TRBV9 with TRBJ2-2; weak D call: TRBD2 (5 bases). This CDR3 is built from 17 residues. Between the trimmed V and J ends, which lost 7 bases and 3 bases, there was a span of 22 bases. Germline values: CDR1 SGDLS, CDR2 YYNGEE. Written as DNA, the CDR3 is TGTGCCAGCGAACGTTCCGGGGTTATCTCGGACACCGGGGAGCTGTTTTTT. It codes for CASERSGVISDTGELFF.

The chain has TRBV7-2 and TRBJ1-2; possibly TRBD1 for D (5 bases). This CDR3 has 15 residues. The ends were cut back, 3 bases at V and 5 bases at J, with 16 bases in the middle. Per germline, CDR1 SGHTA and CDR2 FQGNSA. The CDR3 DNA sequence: TGTGCCAGCAGCTTTGGGACTGCCCCGGAGTATGGCTACACCTTC. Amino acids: CASSFGTAPEYGYTF.

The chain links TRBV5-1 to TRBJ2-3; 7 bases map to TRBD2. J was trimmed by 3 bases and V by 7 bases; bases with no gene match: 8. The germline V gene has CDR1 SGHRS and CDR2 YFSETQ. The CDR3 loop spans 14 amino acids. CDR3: CASERGRGTDTQYF. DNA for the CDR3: TGCGCCAGCGAGCGGGGAAGAGGGACAGATACGCAGTATTTT.

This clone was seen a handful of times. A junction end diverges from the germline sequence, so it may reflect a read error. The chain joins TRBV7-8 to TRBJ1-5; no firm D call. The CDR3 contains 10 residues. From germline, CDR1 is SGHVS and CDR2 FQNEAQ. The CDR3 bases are TGTGCCAGCAGCTTGCGTCCGAAGAATTTT. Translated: CASSLRPKNF.

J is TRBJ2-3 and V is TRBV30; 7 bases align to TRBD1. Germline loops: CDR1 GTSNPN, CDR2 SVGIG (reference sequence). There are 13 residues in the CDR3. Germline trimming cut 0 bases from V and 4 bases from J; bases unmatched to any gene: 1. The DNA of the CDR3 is TGTGCCTGGAGTGTGCAGGGGGCAGATACGCAGTATTTT. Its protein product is CAWSVQGADTQYF.

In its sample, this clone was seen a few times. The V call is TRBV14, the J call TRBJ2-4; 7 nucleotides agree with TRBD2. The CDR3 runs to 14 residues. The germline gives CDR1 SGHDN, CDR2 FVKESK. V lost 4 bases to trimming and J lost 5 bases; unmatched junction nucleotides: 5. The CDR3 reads CASSPGTTQNIQYF. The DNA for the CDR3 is TGTGCCAGCAGCCCCGGGACTACCCAAAACATTCAGTACTTC. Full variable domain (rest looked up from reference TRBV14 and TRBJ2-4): EAGVTQFPSHSVIEKGQTVTLRCDPISGHDNLYWYRRVMGKEIKFLLHFVKESKQDESGMPNNRFLAERTGGTYSTLKVQPAELEDSGVYFCASSPGTTQNIQYFGAGTRLSVL.

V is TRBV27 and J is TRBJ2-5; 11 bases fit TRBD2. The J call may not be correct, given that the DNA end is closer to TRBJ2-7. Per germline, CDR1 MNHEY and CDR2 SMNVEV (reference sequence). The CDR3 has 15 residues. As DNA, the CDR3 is TGTGCCAGCAGAAGGACTAGCGGGTTCGCCTACGAGCAGTACTTC. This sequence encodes CASRRTSGFAYEQYF.